Sequencing of this TCR beta chain was carried out in a study of cytotoxic CD8 clonotypes in ibrutinib-treated CLL (dated by TCRdb to about 2021). About the investigation overall: The cohort had 11 to 12 relapsed/refractory and 15 treatment-naive patients; 17 to 18 were IGHV unmutated. Responses were partial in roughly 24 patients and complete in 2; after median about 5.5 years follow-up, around 15 stayed in remission and roughly twelve progressed. Response samples were taken after a median of approximately eleven months on treatment, ranging from roughly 6 to 36 months. An average of approximately 260,000 productive templates and 94,082 productive rearrangements was obtained per sample. Longitudinal samples were obtainable from about 30% of the 86 participants in the trial. Cryopreserved peripheral blood mononuclear cells were obtained prior to treatment, at the time of response, and at either disease progression or sustained remission. Summary of the overall study and its limitations: An increase in clonality was observed at ibrutinib response, with clonality remaining stable during sustained remission and falling back toward baseline at progression. Public clonotypes were found to be uncommon and were observed to contract or remain stable during treatment; the increase in clonality was shown to reflect expansion of private clonotypes at ibrutinib response. Sampling times were not matched between patients in sustained remission and patients whose disease was progressing, and lymph node repertoires were not examined. Baseline clonality exceeded that of age-matched healthy donors and correlated strongly with circulating CD8+ T-cell counts.

Per the germline V gene, SGHNT is the CDR1 and YENEEA is the CDR2. V is trimmed back by 5 bases and J by 6 bases, and the junction contains 8 bases that no gene match accounts for. Counted from cysteine to phenylalanine, this CDR3 has 14 amino acids. Of all the DNA, just the CDR3 is kept, 42 bases in frame from base 1. A MiSeq instrument was used for deep resolution sequencing, which targeted depths ranging from 1 in 1 million up to 1 in 200,000 T cells, with coverage averaging 10x for each clonotype. The immunoSEQ hsTCRB Kit was used to generate the TCR beta libraries. As for the authors' bioinformatics: Data were analyzed with ImmunoSEQ Data Assistant and ImmunoSEQ Analyzer, with V, D and J genes assigned per IMGT definitions. Clonality, with values ranging from 0 to 1, was calculated as one minus the normalized Shannon entropy of productive rearrangement frequencies. Only overrepresented clonotypes making up at least 0.05% of the repertoire of each patient were included in the public clonotype analysis. Fewer than 15 repertoires from age-matched healthy donors, obtained from immuneACCESS, served as clonality controls. As stored in TCRdb, this immuneACCESS dataset retains in-frame rearrangements with V and J assigned. A fraction of the clones does not appear; measured against another copy, unresolved V genes explain less than half of the discrepancy, and the remainder lacks a known reason. V and J calls plus clone size are reproduced from that table; the DNA served to infer D and trimming. The sample has 26,000 or so clones on record, roughly 60% of them singletons. 12% to 15% of the sample lies in the top ten.

For TCR beta library preparation, around 2 micrograms of genomic DNA were isolated from cryopreserved PBMCs. High-throughput TCR beta sequencing was performed on longitudinal blood samples from CLL patients receiving ibrutinib monotherapy. The patients were enrolled in a single-center, open-label phase 2 trial of ibrutinib monotherapy. Worth noting for this clone: The antigen it binds to is not known. Base qualities are missing; no much larger clone stands one base away.

The receptor comes from a human donor with chronic lymphocytic leukemia. The source material was PBMCs, sampled before ibrutinib treatment. The receptor chain draws on TRBV11-3 and TRBJ1-1; TRBD1 matches 8 bases in the middle. The nucleotide sequence is TGTGCCAGCAGCACAGGACAGGGTTCGCCTGAAGCTTTCTTT. Its translation reads: CASSTGQGSPEAFF.